This TCR beta chain was sequenced in a study of a mutant IDH1 vaccine in newly diagnosed glioma. The wider study: Averaging around 40 years of age, treated patients were about 60% male and 37.5% female. Antecedent treatment encompassed radiotherapy, temozolomide, or their combination; the majority received both.

Profiling relied on immunoSEQ multiplex PCR, and the TCRdb table lists in-frame clones only, not all of them. The table includes tens of thousands of clones, roughly 80% detected once. Points from the study as a whole: Pseudoprogression apparently lacked any relation to changes in top peripheral T cell clonotypes. Vaccination induced immune responses in about 92% of patients.

Time point in this sample: baseline, week 1 (first vaccination visit). Treatment reported: pre-vaccination baseline after standard-of-care therapy. To note about this clone: The target antigen is unknown.

The CDR3 covers 16 residues. The germline V gene encodes CDR1 ENHRY and CDR2 SYGVKD. V was trimmed by 2 bases and J by 0 bases, leaving 14 bases between them. The receptor was isolated from a woman in her forties or fifties with glioma. This rearrangement joins TRBV10-3 to TRBJ2-7; TRBD2 might be the D (7 bases). The starting material was PBMCs, obtained from a glioma patient treated with radiotherapy, temozolomide or both. The DNA of the CDR3 is TGTGCCATCAGTGAGAGGGGGAGGGGGAGCTCCTACGAGCAGTACTTC. Residues: CAISERGRGSSYEQYF.